This is a list of T cell receptor delta chains from one sample in a study of gamma-delta chains in newborns, infants, children. TCRdb processed the reads again with the CATT caller. The sample has about 5,600 delta-chain clones, roughly 15% seen once. The sample here was blood, taken at baseline. The receptors stem from a child who was a newborn, infant or young child, either healthy, febrile or measles-vaccinated (not recorded which). The CDR3 runs from the conserved cysteine through the conserved F or W. D genes are given only for firm matches. Clone sizes are given selectively: once, few, many, or a class where the clone is expanded.

abundance	v_gene	j_gene	len	d_gene	CDR3nt	CDR3aa
many	TRDV2	TRDJ1	18	TRDD3	TGTGCCTGTGACACCGTGCCTACTGGGGGATACGCGTCTGATAAACTCATCTTT	CACDTVPTGGYASDKLIF
few	TRDV1	TRDJ1	24	.	TGTGCTCTTGGGGAAAAATACCGTGCCTTCCTACGGGGATACGCTAGTACGTACACCGATAAACTCATCTTT	CALGEKYRAFLRGYASTYTDKLIF
many	TRDV2	TRDJ1	18	TRDD3	TGTGCCTGTGATGTCCTACTGGGGGATACCCTCTACACCGATAAACTCATCTTT	CACDVLLGDTLYTDKLIF
many	TRDV2	TRDJ1	19	TRDD3	TGTGCCTGTGACACCCTCCCTGAGGGGATACCGCTTAACACCGATAAACTCATCTTT	CACDTLPEGIPLNTDKLIF
.	TRDV2	TRDJ1	17	TRDD3	TGTGCCTGTAAAAAACTAAACCCTGGGGGGATCACCGATAAACTCATCTTT	CACKKLNPGGITDKLIF
medium-sized	TRDV2	TRDJ2	15	.	TGTGCCTGTGACACCGGGGGAGCTTTGACAGCACAACTCTTCTTT	CACDTGGALTAQLFF
medium-sized	TRDV3	TRDJ1	21	TRDD3	TGTGCCCACGGCCAAATAATCTTCCCACCACTGGGGAAAGCCCGCTACGATAAACTCATCTTT	CAHGQIIFPPLGKARYDKLIF
many	TRDV1	TRDJ1	19	TRDD3	TGTGCTCTTGGGGGAGACACTTTCCGTACTGGGGGATTCCCCGATAAACTCATCTTT	CALGGDTFRTGGFPDKLIF
medium-sized	TRDV3	TRDJ3	21	.	TGTGCCTTCTCTGGTCCCTGGAATCTCGGATCCCCCTCCTGGGACACCCGACAGATGTTTTTC	CAFSGPWNLGSPSWDTRQMFF
.	TRDV2	TRDJ2	25	TRDD3	TGTGCCTGTGACCCTGTCGGGGGATCTCTTGCCCGAACGAACGACCCTCTAGCTTTGACAGCACAACTCTTCTTT	CACDPVGGSLARTNDPLALTAQLFF
medium-sized	TRDV2	TRDJ3	17	.	TGTGCCTGTGACACCGTACTGGGCTCCTGGGACACCCGACAGATGTTTTTC	CACDTVLGSWDTRQMFF
medium-sized	TRDV1	TRDJ1	22	TRDD3	TGTGCTCTTGGGGAACTCGAATTCCTACTTTACTGGGGGATACTTGACACCGATAAACTCATCTTT	CALGELEFLLYWGILDTDKLIF
.	TRDV1	TRDJ1	14	.	TGTGCTCTTGGGGAACGAGCTTCGTGTACAAAACTCATCTTT	CALGERASCTKLIF
medium-sized	TRDV1	TRDJ1	16	TRDD3	TGTGCTCTTGGGCCCCTCCTGGGGGATACTCTCGATAAACTCATCTTT	CALGPLLGDTLDKLIF
medium-sized	TRDV1	TRDJ3	23	TRDD3	TGTGCTCTTGGGGAATCCACGTGGTGGGGGATACGAATTTTCACCTGGGACACCCGACAGATGTTTTTC	CALGESTWWGIRIFTWDTRQMFF
.	TRDV1	TRDJ2	24	TRDD3	TGTGCTCTTGGGGAACTAGGGTTCTACCTCTTGGGGGATACGCATGGGTCTTTGACAGCACAACTCTTCTTT	CALGELGFYLLGDTHGSLTAQLFF
many	TRDV3	TRDJ1	15	TRDD3	TGTGCCTTTCAGCCGTACTGGGGGAACCAGGATAAACTCATCTTT	CAFQPYWGNQDKLIF
few	TRDV1	TRDJ1	18	TRDD3	TGTGCTCTTGGGGAAGATTCGACTTACTGGGGGCTCACCGATAAACTCATCTTT	CALGEDSTYWGLTDKLIF
few	TRDV1	TRDJ1	24	TRDD3	TGTGCTCTTGGGGGAGGGGATTTCCTACAGGGGGATACGAGGCTTTTCCCTTACACCGATAAACTCATCTTT	CALGGGDFLQGDTRLFPYTDKLIF
medium-sized	TRDV3	TRDJ1	21	TRDD3	TGTGCCTTTCGGTCCCCACACCCACGACTCCTGGGGATAGTTTACACCGATAAACTCATCTTT	CAFRSPHPRLLGIVYTDKLIF
many	TRDV2	TRDJ3	17	TRDD3	TGTGCCTGTGACACCGTACTGGGGAACTGGGACACCCGACAGATGTTTTTC	CACDTVLGNWDTRQMFF
medium-sized	TRDV2	TRDJ1	19	TRDD3	TGTGCCTGTGACACCTTGAGTGGGGGACCACCACACAACACCGATAAACTCATCTTT	CACDTLSGGPPHNTDKLIF
.	TRDV3	TRDJ1	18	.	TGTGCCCCCCTCGAGCGTCCAACTAACTCCTGGTACACCGATAAACTCATCTTT	CAPLERPTNSWYTDKLIF